This entry lists 8 T cell receptor beta chains sequenced from one sample in a study of lymphopenia after photon versus proton radiotherapy. Sequenced by immunoSEQ multiplex PCR; TCRdb stores in-frame clones only, minus some. The sample lists some 29,000 clones; roughly 90% were seen once. Sequencing was performed on peripheral blood, taken from a patient treated with proton-based radiotherapy. The receptor source for this set is a woman aged 55-70 years with cholangiocarcinoma. Some clones in this sample may be carry-over from other donors' samples.

The chain has TRBV7-8 and TRBJ2-1; D gene unclear. V shed 1 base and J shed 8 bases, with 9 bases lying between them. The CDR3 spans 13 residues. CDR1 SGHVS and CDR2 FQNEAQ come from the germline V gene. This CDR3 is CASSLGREDEQFF. Written as DNA, the CDR3 is TGTGCCAGCAGCTTAGGTAGGGAAGATGAGCAGTTCTTC.

The chain joins TRBV7-6 to TRBJ2-5; 9 bases fit TRBD1. The germline gives CDR1 SGHVS, CDR2 FNYEAQ. The CDR3 is made up of 16 amino acids. Trimming removed 2 bases from V and 5 bases from J; junction bases left unmatched: 9. DNA for the CDR3: TGTGCCAGCAGCTTACTGGGACAGGGTGTTTCGGAGACCCAGTACTTC. Translating gives CASSLLGQGVSETQYF.

Of note for this clone: A junction boundary mismatches the germline segment, possibly from a read error. The chain links TRBV19 to TRBJ1-1; no definite D call. The CDR3 length is 15 residues. Germline V CDR1 and CDR2: LNHDA, SQIVND (reference sequence). CDR3 amino acids: CASSIDGRANTGAFF. The CDR3 nucleotides are TGTGCCAGTAGTATAGATGGGCGGGCGAACACTGGAGCTTTCTTT.

The rearrangement uses TRBV4-3 and TRBJ2-5; D gene uncertain. The length of the CDR3 is 15 residues. The germline V gene encodes CDR1 LGHNA and CDR2 YSLEER. V shed 0 bases and J shed 0 bases, with 8 bases lying between them. The CDR3 sequence is CASSQDGAYQETQYF. Written as DNA, the CDR3 is TGCGCCAGCAGCCAAGATGGTGCATACCAAGAGACCCAGTACTTC.

The rearrangement links TRBV4-1 to TRBJ1-5; D is unresolved. Germline lookup yields CDR1 MGHRA and CDR2 YSYEKL. V lost 0 bases, J lost 0 bases, and 6 bases lay in between. The CDR3 sequence is 15 residues long. CDR3 residues: CASSQDLNSNQPQHF. Here the CDR3 DNA reads TGCGCCAGCAGCCAAGATTTAAATAGCAATCAGCCCCAGCATTTT.

DNA for the CDR3: TGTGCCAGCAGCTTAGCGGCAGGGAATCCCAACTATGGCTACACCTTC. The encoded protein is CASSLAAGNPNYGYTF. The J gene is TRBJ1-2, the V gene TRBV7-6; D perhaps matches TRBD1 (5 bases). The CDR3 is made up of 16 amino acids. Germline CDR1 and CDR2: SGHVS and FNYEAQ. The V gene lost 0 bases and the J gene lost 2 bases, with 13 bases spanning the gap.

V usage is TRBV11-2 and J usage is TRBJ1-5, with TRBD1 matching over 9 bases. Per the germline V gene, CDR1 is SGHAT and CDR2 is FQNNGV. The CDR3 contains 15 residues. J was trimmed by 11 bases and V by 5 bases; bases with no gene match: 13. The CDR3 bases are TGTGCCAGCAGCCCGGGACAGGGTACCCTTCGGTCCCAGCATTTT. It specifies CASSPGQGTLRSQHF.

The J gene is TRBJ2-3, the V gene TRBV18, with a possible D match to TRBD1 (5 bases). CDR1 is KGHSH, CDR2 LQKENI, per germline. The CDR3 totals 15 residues. The germline V and J ends were trimmed by 0 bases and 4 bases, with 11 bases remaining between them. The DNA for the CDR3 is TGTGCCAGCTCACCACCGAGCCAGGGTTCAGATACGCAGTATTTT. Translating gives CASSPPSQGSDTQYF.